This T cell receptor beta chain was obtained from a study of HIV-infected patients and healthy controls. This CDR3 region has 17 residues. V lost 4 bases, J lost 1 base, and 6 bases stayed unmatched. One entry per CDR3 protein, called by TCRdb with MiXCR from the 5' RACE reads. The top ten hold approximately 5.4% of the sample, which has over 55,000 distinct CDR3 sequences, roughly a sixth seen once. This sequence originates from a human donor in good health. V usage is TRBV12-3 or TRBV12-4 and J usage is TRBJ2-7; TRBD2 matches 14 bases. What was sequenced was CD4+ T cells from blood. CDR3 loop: CASSSRTSGRQSYEQYF. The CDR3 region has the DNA TGTGCCAGCAGTTCCCGGACTAGCGGGAGGCAATCCTACGAGCAGTACTTC.